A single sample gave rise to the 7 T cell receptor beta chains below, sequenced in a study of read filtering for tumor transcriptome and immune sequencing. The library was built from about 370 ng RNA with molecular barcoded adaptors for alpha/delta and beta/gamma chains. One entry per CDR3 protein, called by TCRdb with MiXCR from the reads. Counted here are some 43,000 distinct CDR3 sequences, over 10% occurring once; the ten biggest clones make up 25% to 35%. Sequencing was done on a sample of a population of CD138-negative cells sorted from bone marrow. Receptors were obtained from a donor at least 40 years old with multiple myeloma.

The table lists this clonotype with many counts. The CDR3 DNA is TGCAGTGCTAGTCCCGCTCCGGCATCCTATAATTCACCCCTCCACTTT. It encodes CSASPAPASYNSPLHF. The chain carries TRBV20-1 and TRBJ1-6; no clear D gene. CDR3 length: 16 residues. Germline V gene lookup returns CDR1 DFQATT and CDR2 SNEGSKA (reference sequence). V lost 3 bases to trimming and J lost 1 base, with 13 bases between them.

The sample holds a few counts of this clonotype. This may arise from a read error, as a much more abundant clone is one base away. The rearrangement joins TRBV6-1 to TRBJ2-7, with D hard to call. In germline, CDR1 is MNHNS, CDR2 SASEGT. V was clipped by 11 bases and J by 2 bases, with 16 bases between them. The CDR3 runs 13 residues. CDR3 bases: TGTGCCTCCCTGGCCTGTCACACCTACGAGCAGTACTTC. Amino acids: CASLACHTYEQYF.

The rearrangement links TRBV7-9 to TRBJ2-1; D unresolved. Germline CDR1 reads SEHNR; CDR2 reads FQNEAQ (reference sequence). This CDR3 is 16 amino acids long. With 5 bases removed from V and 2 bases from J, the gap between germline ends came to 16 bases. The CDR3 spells CASSDPHARPYNEQFF. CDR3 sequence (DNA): TGTGCCAGCAGCGACCCTCACGCGAGGCCCTACAATGAGCAGTTCTTC.

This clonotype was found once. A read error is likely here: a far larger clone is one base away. The CDR3 spells CASSLEYLNGGDEQSF. For the CDR3, the DNA is TGTGCCAGCAGCTTAGAGTACTTGAATGGCGGGGATGAGCAGTCCTTC. This chain joins TRBV7-2 and TRBJ2-1; D might be TRBD2 (6 bases). Germline loops: CDR1 SGHTA, CDR2 FQGNSA. The CDR3 length is 16 residues.

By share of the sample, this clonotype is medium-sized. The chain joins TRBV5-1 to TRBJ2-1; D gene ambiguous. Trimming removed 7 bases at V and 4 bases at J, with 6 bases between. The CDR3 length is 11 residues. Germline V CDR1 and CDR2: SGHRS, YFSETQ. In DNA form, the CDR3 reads TGCGCCAGCCGCGAGTACAATGAGCAGTTCTTC. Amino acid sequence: CASREYNEQFF. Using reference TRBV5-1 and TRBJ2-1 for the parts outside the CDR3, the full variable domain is KAGVTQTPRYLIKTRGQQVTLSCSPISGHRSVSWYQQTPGQGLQFLFEYFSETQRNKGNFPGRFSGRQFSNSRSEMNVSTLELGDSALYLCASREYNEQFFGPGTRLTVL.

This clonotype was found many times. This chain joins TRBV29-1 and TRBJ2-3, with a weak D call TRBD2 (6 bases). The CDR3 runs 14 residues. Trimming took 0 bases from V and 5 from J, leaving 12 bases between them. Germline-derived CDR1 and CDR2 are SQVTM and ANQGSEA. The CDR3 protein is CSVEEGGVRDTQYF. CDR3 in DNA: TGCAGCGTTGAAGAGGGGGGAGTTAGAGATACGCAGTATTTT.

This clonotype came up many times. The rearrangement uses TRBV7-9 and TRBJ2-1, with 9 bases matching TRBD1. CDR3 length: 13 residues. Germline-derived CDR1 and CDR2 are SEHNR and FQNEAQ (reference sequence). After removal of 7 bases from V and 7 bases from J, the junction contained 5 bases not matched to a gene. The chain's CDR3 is CASIDRGMNEQFF. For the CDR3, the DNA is TGTGCCAGCATCGACAGGGGGATGAATGAGCAGTTCTTC.